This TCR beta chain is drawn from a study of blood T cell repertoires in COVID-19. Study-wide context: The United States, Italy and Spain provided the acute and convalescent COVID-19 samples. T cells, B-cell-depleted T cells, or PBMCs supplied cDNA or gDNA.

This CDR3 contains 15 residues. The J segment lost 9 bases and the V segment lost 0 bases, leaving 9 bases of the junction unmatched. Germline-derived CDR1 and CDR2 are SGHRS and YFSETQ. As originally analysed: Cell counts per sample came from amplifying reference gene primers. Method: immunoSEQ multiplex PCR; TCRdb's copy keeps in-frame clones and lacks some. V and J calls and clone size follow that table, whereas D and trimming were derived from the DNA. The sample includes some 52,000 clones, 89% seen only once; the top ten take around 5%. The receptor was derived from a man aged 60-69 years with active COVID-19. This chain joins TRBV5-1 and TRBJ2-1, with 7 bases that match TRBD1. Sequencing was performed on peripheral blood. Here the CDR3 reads CASSLAGGPGSEQFF. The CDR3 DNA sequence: TGCGCCAGCAGCTTGGCAGGGGGACCCGGCAGTGAGCAGTTCTTC.